This T cell receptor (beta chain) is from a study of blood T cell repertoires in COVID-19. In the study overall: Donors in the United States, Italy and Spain gave samples during acute or convalescent COVID-19.

This clone was counted only a few times. Those who participated ranged in age from roughly 18 to 90 years and resided in some 24 US areas. V was shortened by 6 bases and J by 0 bases, with 9 bases between the two germline ends. Germline values: CDR1 MNHEY, CDR2 SVGAGI. The CDR3 is 14 amino acids. Method: immunoSEQ multiplex PCR; TCRdb's copy keeps in-frame clones and lacks some. This table holds 150,000 to 200,000 clones, roughly nine tenths found once. Material for sequencing was PBMCs or T cells enriched from blood (not recorded which). The chain employs TRBV6-5 and TRBJ1-3; D gene uncertain. The TCR sequence derives from a woman aged 50 to 60 who had recovered from COVID-19. This chain's CDR3 is CASSLQYSGNTIYF. CDR3 in DNA: TGTGCCAGCAGCCTACAGTACTCTGGAAACACCATATATTTT.